A selection of T cell receptor beta chains follows, all from one sample in a study of shared clonotypes between healthy human individuals. Measured with immunoSEQ multiplex PCR; TCRdb has only the in-frame clones, and not every one. The sample lists roughly 1.5 million clones; 95% to 99% were seen once. Source material: naive CD4+ T cells sorted from blood. The receptors come from a young man in good health. Each CDR3 is given without its conserved first and last residue.

TRBV28	TRBJ1-1	ASSLLTGINTEAF
TRBV4-1	TRBJ1-5	ASSHDFNQPQH
TRBV6-1	TRBJ1-1	ASSEWGQGAEAF
TRBV18	TRBJ2-5	ASSPDLETQY
TRBV7-2	TRBJ2-5	ASSLEGGVAKETQY
TRBV25-1	TRBJ2-1	ASDPSRGDYNEQF
TRBV30	TRBJ2-7	AWTVRTNSYEQY
TRBV5-1	TRBJ2-1	ASSNRLAGFEEQF
TRBV18	TRBJ2-7	ASSLGGIFSYEQY
TRBV19	TRBJ2-3	ASSGGMGTDTQY
TRBV5-1	TRBJ1-1	ASGEVGGEAF
TRBV4-1	TRBJ2-1	ASSQVRRTSGINEQF
TRBV4-3	TRBJ2-2	ASSQVIGGIGELF
TRBV10-1	TRBJ2-3	ASSKTGGLTDTQY
TRBV7-9	TRBJ2-4	ASSPGPGAV
TRBV30	TRBJ1-5	AWSAPPGKGDDWDQPQH
TRBV25-1	TRBJ1-2	ASGAGQANYGYT
TRBV27	TRBJ1-5	ASSLDRYYQPQH
TRBV28	TRBJ1-5	ASSLSTPGQPQH
TRBV7-9	TRBJ2-1	ASSLPSSYNEQF
TRBV9	TRBJ2-5	ASSVGPARAQKETQY
TRBV6-6	TRBJ2-7	ASSDITGVGYEQY
TRBV5-1	TRBJ2-1	ASSLRAVYSYNEQF
TRBV27	TRBJ2-5	ASSLYGRGRLVNQETQY
TRBV2	TRBJ1-1	ASTEKTYTEAF
TRBV7-8	TRBJ2-1	ASSLALRGSSYNEQF
TRBV10-3	TRBJ2-1	AIRVTSGNNNEQF
TRBV10-3	TRBJ2-7	AISEISGGWSDEQY
TRBV5-8	TRBJ2-7	ASLGRGGFYEQY
TRBV12-5	TRBJ2-1	ASGLLTLLGLNEQF
TRBV15	TRBJ2-3	ATSRDQADTQY
TRBV5-4	TRBJ1-1	ASSTGQPMNTEAF
TRBV6-6	TRBJ2-2	ASNLRGNTGELF
TRBV7-9	TRBJ1-2	ASSRLGQSYGYT
TRBV7-2	TRBJ2-7	ASSLSGTDTYEQY
TRBV28	TRBJ1-2	ASRGRGYT
TRBV7-8	TRBJ2-3	ASSKGTGGLAEASTDTQY
TRBV5-4	TRBJ2-7	ASSLPQERGEQY
TRBV18	TRBJ2-7	ASSPPSGRSYEQY
TRBV10-3	TRBJ1-5	AISESGLSFNQPQH
TRBV19	TRBJ2-1	ASSRIYNEQF
TRBV18	TRBJ2-5	ASSPSREETQY